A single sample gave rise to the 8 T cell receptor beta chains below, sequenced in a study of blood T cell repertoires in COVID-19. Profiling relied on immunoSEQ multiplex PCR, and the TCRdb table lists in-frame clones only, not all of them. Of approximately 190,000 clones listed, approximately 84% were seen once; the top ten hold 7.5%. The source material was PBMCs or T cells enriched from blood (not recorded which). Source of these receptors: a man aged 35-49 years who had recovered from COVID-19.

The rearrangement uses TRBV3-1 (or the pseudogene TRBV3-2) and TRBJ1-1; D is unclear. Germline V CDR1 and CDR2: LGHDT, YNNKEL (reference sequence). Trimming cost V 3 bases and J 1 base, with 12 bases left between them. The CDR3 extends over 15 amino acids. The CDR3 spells CASSHAGRTNTEAFF. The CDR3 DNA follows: TGTGCCAGCAGCCACGCAGGCAGAACGAACACTGAAGCTTTCTTT.

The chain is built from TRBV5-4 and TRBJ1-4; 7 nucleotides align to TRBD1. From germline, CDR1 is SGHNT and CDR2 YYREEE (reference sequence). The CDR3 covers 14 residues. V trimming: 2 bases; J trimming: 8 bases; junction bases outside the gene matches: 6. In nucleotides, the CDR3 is TGTGCCAGCAGCTTACAGGGGATGGACGAAAAACTGTTTTTT. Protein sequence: CASSLQGMDEKLFF.

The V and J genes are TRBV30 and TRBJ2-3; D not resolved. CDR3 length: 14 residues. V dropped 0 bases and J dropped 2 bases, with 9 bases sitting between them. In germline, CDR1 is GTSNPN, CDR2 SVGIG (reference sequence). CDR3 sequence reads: CAWSVSTYTDTQYF. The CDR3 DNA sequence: TGTGCCTGGAGTGTTAGCACCTACACAGATACGCAGTATTTT.

The DNA of the CDR3 is TGCGCCAGCAGCTTGGAGACAGGGGGCTTTGGAAACACCATATATTTT. Translating gives CASSLETGGFGNTIYF. V is TRBV5-1 and J is TRBJ1-3; 10 bases align to TRBD1. Germline CDR1 is SGHRS and CDR2 is YFSETQ. The J segment lost 3 bases and the V segment lost 0 bases, leaving 3 bases of the junction unmatched. This CDR3 is 16 amino acids long.

The CDR3 DNA is TGTGCCAGCAGTTACTCGACTCATCATGATAATTCACCCCTCCACTTT. This encodes CASSYSTHHDNSPLHF. The rearrangement joins TRBV6-5 to TRBJ1-6; D is uncertain. Germline CDR1 reads MNHEY; CDR2 reads SVGAGI. The CDR3 is 16 amino acids. V was trimmed by 0 bases and J by 5 bases, leaving 11 bases between them.

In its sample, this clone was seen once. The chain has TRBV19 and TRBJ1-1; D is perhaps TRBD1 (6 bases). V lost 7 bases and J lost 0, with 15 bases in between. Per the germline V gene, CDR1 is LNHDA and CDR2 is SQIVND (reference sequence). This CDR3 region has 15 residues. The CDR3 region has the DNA TGTGCCAGTACCGCGACAGGTCGAATGAACACTGAAGCTTTCTTT. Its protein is CASTATGRMNTEAFF.

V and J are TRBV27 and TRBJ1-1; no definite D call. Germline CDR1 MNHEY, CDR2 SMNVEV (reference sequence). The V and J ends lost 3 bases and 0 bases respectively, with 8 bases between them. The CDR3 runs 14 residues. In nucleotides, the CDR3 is TGTGCCAGCAGTTTTGGGCCGCTGAACACTGAAGCTTTCTTT. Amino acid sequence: CASSFGPLNTEAFF.

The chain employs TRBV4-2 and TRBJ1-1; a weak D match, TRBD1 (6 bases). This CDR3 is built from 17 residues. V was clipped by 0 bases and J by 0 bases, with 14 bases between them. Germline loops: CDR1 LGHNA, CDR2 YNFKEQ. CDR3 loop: CASSQDRWGLMNTEAFF. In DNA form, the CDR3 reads TGTGCCAGCAGCCAAGATCGGTGGGGGCTAATGAACACTGAAGCTTTCTTT.